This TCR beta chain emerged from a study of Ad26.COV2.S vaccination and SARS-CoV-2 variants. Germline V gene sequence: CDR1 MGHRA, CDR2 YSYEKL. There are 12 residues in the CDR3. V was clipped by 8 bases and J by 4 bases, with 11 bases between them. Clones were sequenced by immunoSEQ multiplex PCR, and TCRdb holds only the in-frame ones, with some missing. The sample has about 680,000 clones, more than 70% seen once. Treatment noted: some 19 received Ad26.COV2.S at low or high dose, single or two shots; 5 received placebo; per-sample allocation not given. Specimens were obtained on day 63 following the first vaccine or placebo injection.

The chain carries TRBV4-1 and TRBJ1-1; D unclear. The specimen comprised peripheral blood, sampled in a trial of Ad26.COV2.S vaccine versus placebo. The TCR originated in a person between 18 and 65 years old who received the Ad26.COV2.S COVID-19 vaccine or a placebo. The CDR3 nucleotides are TGCGCCAGCCCTCCACGAGGCACTGAAGCTTTCTTT. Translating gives CASPPRGTEAFF.